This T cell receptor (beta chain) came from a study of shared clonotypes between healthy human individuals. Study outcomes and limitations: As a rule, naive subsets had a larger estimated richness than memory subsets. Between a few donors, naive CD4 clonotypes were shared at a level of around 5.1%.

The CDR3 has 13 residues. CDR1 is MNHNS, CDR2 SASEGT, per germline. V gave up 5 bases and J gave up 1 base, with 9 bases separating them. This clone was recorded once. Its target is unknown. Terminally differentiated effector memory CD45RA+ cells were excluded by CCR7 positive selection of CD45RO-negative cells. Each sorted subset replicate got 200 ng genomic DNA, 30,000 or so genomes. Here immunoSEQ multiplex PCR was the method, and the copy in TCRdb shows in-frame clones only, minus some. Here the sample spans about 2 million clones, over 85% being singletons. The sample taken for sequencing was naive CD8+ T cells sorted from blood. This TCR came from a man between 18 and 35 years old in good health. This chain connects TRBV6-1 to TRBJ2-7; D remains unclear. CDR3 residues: CASSSRFSYEQYF. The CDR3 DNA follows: TGTGCCAGCAGTTCCCGTTTTTCCTACGAGCAGTACTTC.